These 31 T cell receptor beta chains were sequenced from one sample in a study of T cell responses to AZD1222 COVID-19 vaccine. The repertoire was sequenced with immunoSEQ multiplex PCR; TCRdb's copy has only in-frame clones and lacks some. The profile shows approximately 50,000 clones, over 65% of them singletons. This sample comprised peripheral blood, obtained on day 0 of AZD1222 vaccination. The receptors here all came from an adult in good health.

This clone was seen only a few times. V usage is TRBV10-3 and J usage is TRBJ2-3; TRBD2 matches at 7 bases. The V and J ends lost 4 bases and 3 bases, in that order; junction bases with no gene match: 1. The CDR3 is 13 residues long. Germline CDR1 reads ENHRY; CDR2 reads SYGVKD. The CDR3 loop reads CAISGGGTDTQYF. The CDR3 DNA reads TGTGCCATCAGTGGGGGGGGGACAGATACGCAGTATTTT.

The rearrangement joins TRBV5-1 to TRBJ1-2, with a weak D call TRBD1 (5 bases). Trimming cost V 0 bases and J 8 bases, with 14 bases left between them. The V gene's germline CDR1 is SGHRS and CDR2 YFSETQ. CDR3 size: 14 residues. CDR3 DNA sequence: TGCGCCAGCAGCTTGGCCCAGGGTGCTGGCGGCTACACCTTC. This translates into CASSLAQGAGGYTF.

The chain couples TRBV18 to TRBJ1-1; no definite D call. Germline V gene data show CDR1 as KGHSH and CDR2 as LQKENI. This CDR3 is 13 amino acids long. Trimming left V 2 bases short and J 2 bases short, with 6 bases between. The CDR3 reads CASSPLSNTEAFF. DNA for the CDR3: TGTGCCAGCTCACCATTAAGTAACACTGAAGCTTTCTTT. Full variable domain (outside the CDR3, taken from reference TRBV18 and TRBJ1-1): NAGVMQNPRHLVRRRGQEARLRCSPMKGHSHVYWYRQLPEEGLKFMVYLQKENIIDESGMPKERFSAEFPKEGPSILRIQQVVRGDSAAYFCASSPLSNTEAFFGQGTRLTVV.

This clone appeared a few times. V gene TRBV18 combines with J gene TRBJ2-1, with D maybe TRBD1 (5 bases). Between the trimmed V and J ends, which lost 4 bases and 6 bases, there was a span of 19 bases. The CDR3 is 16 amino acids. Germline V lookup: CDR1 KGHSH, CDR2 LQKENI. CDR3 residues: CASSQDIGITGNEQFF. The CDR3 nucleotides are TGTGCCAGCTCACAAGACATTGGGATTACAGGCAATGAGCAGTTCTTC.

This clone has just one count. This chain joins TRBV11-3 and TRBJ2-7; either TRBD1 or TRBD2 may fit D (5 bases each). CDR3 length equals 13 residues. CDR1 and CDR2 from the germline V gene are SGHNT and YENEEA. Deletions cut 6 bases from V and 3 bases from J, with 12 bases between. CDR3 bases: TGTGCCAGCAGTCCCGGGACCAACTACGAGCAGTACTTC. This encodes CASSPGTNYEQYF. The whole variable domain, filled in from reference TRBV11-3 and TRBJ2-7, reads EAGVVQSPRYKIIEKKQPVAFWCNPISGHNTLYWYLQNLGQGPELLIRYENEEAVDDSQLPKDRFSAERLKGVDSTLKIQPAELGDSAVYLCASSPGTNYEQYFGPGTRLTVT.

The V gene is TRBV18, the J gene TRBJ1-6; D call uncertain. Trimming shortened V by 2 bases and J by 5 bases, and 7 bases separated the two germline ends. This CDR3 comprises 14 residues. Per the germline V gene, CDR1 is KGHSH and CDR2 is LQKENI. The CDR3 sequence is CASSPGSDNSPLHF. The DNA for the CDR3 is TGTGCCAGCTCACCAGGGAGTGATAATTCACCCCTCCACTTT. The complete variable domain, with remaining parts taken from reference TRBV18 and TRBJ1-6, reads NAGVMQNPRHLVRRRGQEARLRCSPMKGHSHVYWYRQLPEEGLKFMVYLQKENIIDESGMPKERFSAEFPKEGPSILRIQQVVRGDSAAYFCASSPGSDNSPLHFGNGTRLTVT.

This clone occurred once. The chain uses TRBV10-3 and TRBJ2-7; D may be TRBD1 (5 bases). With 4 bases removed from V and 0 bases from J, the gap between germline ends came to 7 bases. This CDR3 has 13 amino acids. The germline V gene has CDR1 ENHRY and CDR2 SYGVKD. The DNA of the CDR3 is TGTGCCATCAGTGGGGGCAGCTCCTACGAGCAGTACGTC. Protein product: CAISGGSSYEQYV.

This chain joins TRBV6-5 and TRBJ1-1; 12 positions match TRBD1. J lost 11 bases, V lost 5 bases, and 6 bases had no gene match. The V gene's germline CDR1 is MNHEY and CDR2 SVGAGI. The CDR3 is made up of 13 amino acids. The CDR3 sequence: CASSPGTGGYAFF. CDR3 nucleotide sequence: TGTGCCAGCAGTCCGGGGACAGGGGGCTACGCTTTCTTT.

This clone has a handful of counts. The chain links TRBV24-1 to TRBJ1-1, with D uncertain. CDR1 KGHDR and CDR2 SFDVKD come from the germline V gene. The CDR3 consists of 12 residues. V lost 0 bases and J 5 bases, leaving 3 bases between the germline ends. In nucleotides, the CDR3 is TGTGCCACCAGTGATTTGGGGACTGAAGCTTTCTTT. Protein product: CATSDLGTEAFF.

This clone turned up a few times. The chain joins TRBV7-3 to TRBJ2-1; 12 bases fit TRBD2. V shed 6 bases and J 9 bases; nucleotides not matched to a gene: 6. Germline V lookup: CDR1 SGHTA, CDR2 FQGTGA. This CDR3 spans 14 amino acids. The CDR3, as DNA: TGTGCCAGCAGACTAGCGGGAGGCGACCGTGAGCAGTTCTTC. This encodes CASRLAGGDREQFF.

The rearrangement joins TRBV11-2 to TRBJ1-2, with D tentatively TRBD1 (6 bases). CDR3 length equals 14 residues. Germline V gene sequence: CDR1 SGHAT, CDR2 FQNNGV. V was shortened by 1 base and J by 5 bases, with 11 bases between the two germline ends. The CDR3 protein is CASSLGSGEYGYTF. The CDR3 DNA follows: TGTGCCAGCAGCTTAGGTTCAGGGGAGTATGGCTACACCTTC.

This chain connects TRBV3-1 (or the pseudogene TRBV3-2) to TRBJ2-7; 7 nucleotides line up with TRBD1. CDR1 is LGHDT, CDR2 YNNKEL, per germline (reference sequence). The V segment lost 0 bases and the J segment 6 bases; nucleotides outside the gene matches: 11. There are 16 residues in the CDR3. Here the CDR3 reads CASSQELLRGRAEQYF. CDR3 in DNA: TGTGCCAGCAGCCAAGAGCTATTGAGGGGGCGCGCCGAGCAGTACTTC.

V usage is TRBV2 and J usage is TRBJ1-3; no reliable D call. Germline lookup yields CDR1 SNHLY and CDR2 FYNNEI. The CDR3 length is 14 residues. Trimming stripped 5 bases from V and 4 bases from J, with 12 bases between. As DNA, the CDR3 is TGTGCCAGCAGTCAGGTTTTGGGGGGAAACACCATATATTTT. Its protein is CASSQVLGGNTIYF.

The chain has TRBV20-1 and TRBJ2-1; D could derive from TRBD1 or TRBD2 (5 bases each). V lost 7 bases, J lost 10 bases, and 11 bases lay in between. The CDR3 loop spans 10 amino acids. Germline assignment: CDR1 DFQATT and CDR2 SNEGSKA (reference sequence). In nucleotides, the CDR3 is TGCAGTGGAGGGGACGGGGAGCAGTTCTTC. Protein sequence: CSGGDGEQFF.

This clone was seen more than once but under ten times. The genes are TRBV7-8 and TRBJ2-3; 8 bases line up with TRBD1. Germline V gene sequence: CDR1 SGHVS, CDR2 FQNEAQ. Unmatched junction bases numbered 1, after V lost 4 bases and J lost 4 bases. The CDR3 loop spans 13 amino acids. Written as DNA, the CDR3 is TGTGCCAGCAGCTGGACAGGGCCAGATACGCAGTATTTT. This encodes CASSWTGPDTQYF.

The V gene is TRBV6-6, the J gene TRBJ1-5; no definite D call. Germline-derived CDR1 and CDR2 are MNHNY and SVGAGI (reference sequence). V was trimmed by 3 bases and J by 0 bases, leaving 12 bases between them. CDR3 size: 16 residues. The CDR3 nucleotides read TGTGCCAGCAGTTATGAGGTCCTAGGTAGCAATCAGCCCCAGCATTTT. Translating it yields CASSYEVLGSNQPQHF.

The chain uses TRBV7-6 and TRBJ1-1, with a possible D match to TRBD1 (5 bases). From germline, CDR1 is SGHVS and CDR2 FNYEAQ. Trimming stripped 5 bases from V and 4 bases from J, with 17 bases between. The length of the CDR3 is 15 residues. CDR3 coding DNA: TGTGCCAGCAGCCCTCAGACAGTCCAGGGCACTGAAGCTTTCTTT. Its protein product is CASSPQTVQGTEAFF.

V usage is TRBV10-1 and J usage is TRBJ2-7; 14 bases match TRBD2. CDR3 length: 16 residues. Germline CDR1 is WNHNN and CDR2 is SYGVQD (reference sequence). V dropped 3 bases and J dropped 5; count of bases not matched to a gene: 6. The CDR3 spells CASSDPGLAGVHEQYF. The CDR3, as DNA: TGCGCCAGCAGTGATCCGGGACTAGCGGGAGTCCACGAGCAGTACTTC.

The chain has TRBV28 and TRBJ2-2; 7 bases match TRBD1. The V segment lost 10 bases and the J segment 0 bases; nucleotides outside the gene matches: 11. The length of the CDR3 is 16 residues. Per the germline V gene, CDR1 is MDHEN and CDR2 is SYDVKM. The DNA for the CDR3 is TGTGCCATTTCGAGACAGGGCCCTACGAACACCGGGGAGCTGTTTTTT. Translating it yields CAISRQGPTNTGELFF.

This chain links TRBV28 with TRBJ1-3, with TRBD1 identical over 7 bases. The CDR3 extends over 15 amino acids. Germline assignment: CDR1 MDHEN and CDR2 SYDVKM. Trimming removed 5 bases from V and 6 bases from J; junction bases left unmatched: 10. CDR3 coding DNA: TGTGCCAGCAGTGCCCCCAGGGGGACATTAAACACCATATATTTT. Its translation is CASSAPRGTLNTIYF.

This clone occurred once. This chain connects TRBV7-8 to TRBJ2-2; 9 bases line up with TRBD1. This CDR3 is built from 15 residues. The germline CDR1 and CDR2 sequences are SGHVS and FQNEAQ. Losses at the gene ends were 3 bases for V and 7 bases for J; bases not matched to a gene: 6. CDR3 in amino acids: CASSFGQGRHGELFF. The DNA for the CDR3 is TGTGCCAGCAGCTTCGGACAGGGGCGCCACGGGGAGCTGTTTTTT.

A few counts support this clone. The rearrangement joins TRBV10-2 to TRBJ1-6; TRBD1 might be the D (5 bases). Trimming stripped 8 bases from V and 6 bases from J, with 14 bases between. Germline V gene lookup returns CDR1 WSHSY and CDR2 SAAADI. The CDR3 consists of 14 residues. The DNA for the CDR3 is TGCGCCAGCGCCTTCGGGACGGGTAATTCACCCCTCCACTTT. Its translation is CASAFGTGNSPLHF.

The chain couples TRBV28 to TRBJ1-2, with 10 bases lining up with TRBD1. The germline CDR1 and CDR2 sequences are MDHEN and SYDVKM. V lost 5 bases, J lost 2 bases, and 8 bases stayed unmatched. The CDR3 extends over 16 amino acids. CDR3 coding DNA: TGTGCCAGCAGTCCTGACAGGGGGCGGAAGAACTATGGCTACACCTTC. It yields the protein CASSPDRGRKNYGYTF.

By its share, this clone is medium-sized (0.01 to 0.1%). The genes are TRBV28 and TRBJ1-5; possibly TRBD1 for D (5 bases). Germline V gene data show CDR1 as MDHEN and CDR2 as SYDVKM. The ends were cut back, 8 bases at V and 7 bases at J, with 12 bases in the middle. The CDR3 totals 12 residues. CDR3 protein: CASREGPQPQHF. The CDR3 region has the DNA TGTGCCAGCCGGGAGGGGCCACAGCCCCAGCATTTT. Full variable domain (outside the CDR3, taken from reference TRBV28 and TRBJ1-5): DVKVTQSSRYLVKRTGEKVFLECVQDMDHENMFWYRQDPGLGLRLIYFSYDVKMKEKGDIPEGYSVSREKKERFSLILESASTNQTSMYLCASREGPQPQHFGDGTRLSIL.

The J gene is TRBJ2-5, the V gene TRBV25-1; D tentatively reads TRBD1 or TRBD2 (5 bases each). CDR3 length equals 11 residues. V dropped 5 bases and J dropped 9 bases, with 10 bases sitting between them. Germline values: CDR1 MGHDK, CDR2 SYGVNS. Written as DNA, the CDR3 is TGTGCCAGCAGTCGGGAAGGGGCCCAGTACTTC. It yields the protein CASSREGAQYF.

The J gene is TRBJ2-1, the V gene TRBV3-1 (or the pseudogene TRBV3-2); 7 bases agree with TRBD1. V lost 5 bases to trimming and J lost 11 bases; unmatched junction nucleotides: 3. The CDR3 loop spans 11 amino acids. The germline V gene encodes CDR1 LGHDT and CDR2 YNNKEL (reference sequence). CDR3 DNA: TGTGCCAGCAGCTCGACAGGGAAGCAGTTCTTC. Translation gives CASSSTGKQFF.

The CDR3 loop reads CASSKARRYEQYV. The CDR3 DNA follows: TGTGCCAGCAGCAAAGCGAGGAGGTACGAGCAGTACGTC. The rearrangement uses TRBV21-1 and TRBJ2-7; TRBD2 reflects the table's D call only, with no check against the DNA. TRBV21-1 is a pseudogene locus. This CDR3 is built from 13 residues.

The chain uses TRBV11-2 and TRBJ1-1; D is possibly TRBD1 (6 bases). Germline V gene data show CDR1 as SGHAT and CDR2 as FQNNGV. There are 16 residues in the CDR3. Trimming removed 0 bases from V and 5 bases from J, with 16 bases in between. The DNA of the CDR3 is TGTGCCAGCAGCTTAGACGCTCTTAACAGGGAAACTGAAGCTTTCTTT. It translates to CASSLDALNRETEAFF.

The sample holds one count of this clone. This chain joins TRBV19 and TRBJ1-2; D unclear. Germline V gene sequence: CDR1 LNHDA, CDR2 SQIVND (reference sequence). CDR3 length: 13 amino acids. V was pared by 4 bases and J by 7 bases, with 13 bases between. CDR3 DNA: TGTGCCAGTAGTACCGGGATCTCGGGTGGCTACACCTTC. It encodes CASSTGISGGYTF.

The rearrangement joins TRBV2 to TRBJ1-6, with 8 bases identical to TRBD1. The CDR3 extends over 15 amino acids. V was pared by 6 bases and J by 7 bases, with 8 bases of the junction left unmatched. The germline V gene encodes CDR1 SNHLY and CDR2 FYNNEI. CDR3 in amino acids: CASSGRQGLNSPLHF. For the CDR3, the DNA is TGTGCCAGCAGCGGCCGACAGGGGCTAAATTCACCCCTCCACTTT.

The chain links TRBV18 to TRBJ1-1; D is unclear. Germline V gene data show CDR1 as KGHSH and CDR2 as LQKENI. V was pared by 1 base and J by 8 bases, with 11 bases between. The CDR3 is 13 residues long. The CDR3 loop reads CASSPRREGEAFF. The DNA for the CDR3 is TGTGCCAGCTCACCACGGAGGGAGGGCGAAGCTTTCTTT.